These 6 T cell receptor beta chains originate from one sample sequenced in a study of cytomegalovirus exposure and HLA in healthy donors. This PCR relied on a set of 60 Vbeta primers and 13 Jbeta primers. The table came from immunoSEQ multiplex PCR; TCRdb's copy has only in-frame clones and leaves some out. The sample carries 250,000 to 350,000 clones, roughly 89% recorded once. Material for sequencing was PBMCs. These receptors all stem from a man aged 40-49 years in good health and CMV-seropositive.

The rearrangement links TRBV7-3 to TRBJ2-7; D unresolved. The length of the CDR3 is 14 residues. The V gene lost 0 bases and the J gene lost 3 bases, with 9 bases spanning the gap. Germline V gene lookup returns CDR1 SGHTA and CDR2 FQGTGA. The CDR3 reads CASSLTTGDYEQYF. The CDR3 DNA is TGTGCCAGCAGCTTAACGACTGGCGACTACGAGCAGTACTTC.

The CDR3 sequence: CSVPAGGRGETQYF. Written as DNA, the CDR3 is TGCAGCGTTCCCGCGGGGGGTAGGGGAGAGACCCAGTACTTC. J is TRBJ2-5 and V is TRBV29-1; 8 bases align to TRBD2. V lost 5 bases and J lost 4; bases outside the gene matches: 9. The germline V gene encodes CDR1 SQVTM and CDR2 ANQGSEA. The CDR3 has 14 amino acids.

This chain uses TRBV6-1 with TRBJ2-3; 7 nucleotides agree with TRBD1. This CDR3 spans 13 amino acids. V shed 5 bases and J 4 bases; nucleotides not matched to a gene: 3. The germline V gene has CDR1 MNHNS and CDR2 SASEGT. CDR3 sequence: CASSRTGADTQYF. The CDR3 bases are TGTGCCAGCAGTCGGACAGGCGCAGATACGCAGTATTTT.

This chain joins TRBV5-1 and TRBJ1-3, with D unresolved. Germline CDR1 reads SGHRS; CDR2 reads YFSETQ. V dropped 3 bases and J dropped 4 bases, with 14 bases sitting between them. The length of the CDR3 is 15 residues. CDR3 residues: CASSSSGNYGNTIYF. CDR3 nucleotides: TGCGCCAGCAGCTCTTCCGGGAATTACGGAAACACCATATATTTT.

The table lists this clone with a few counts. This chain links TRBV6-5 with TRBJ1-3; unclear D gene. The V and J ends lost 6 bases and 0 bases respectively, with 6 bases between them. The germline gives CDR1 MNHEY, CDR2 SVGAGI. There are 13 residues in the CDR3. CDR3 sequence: CASSGFSGNTIYF. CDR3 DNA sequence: TGTGCCAGCAGCGGTTTCTCTGGAAACACCATATATTTT.

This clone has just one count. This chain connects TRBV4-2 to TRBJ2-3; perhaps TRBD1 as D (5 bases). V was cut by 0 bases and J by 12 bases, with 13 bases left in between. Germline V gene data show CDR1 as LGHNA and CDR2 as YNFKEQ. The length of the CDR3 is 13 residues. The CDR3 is CASSQDQDGHQYF. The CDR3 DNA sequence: TGTGCCAGCAGCCAAGACCAGGACGGACATCAGTATTTT.